This T cell receptor beta chain was identified during a study of blood T cell repertoires in COVID-19. Background on the study: Both acute and convalescent COVID-19 samples were obtained from the United States, Italy and Spain.

Data came from immunoSEQ multiplex PCR; TCRdb stores just in-frame clones and leaves some out. The sample holds hundreds of thousands of clones, roughly 90% seen once. CDR3 length: 16 residues. The V gene lost 1 base and the J gene lost 0 bases, with 11 bases spanning the gap. Germline CDR1 SGDLS, CDR2 YYNGEE. The sequenced sample was peripheral blood. The V call is TRBV9, the J call TRBJ2-1; D is perhaps TRBD2 (6 bases). The TCR originated in a man between 60 and 75 years old who had recovered from COVID-19. CDR3 protein: CASSVLAESSYNEQFF. DNA for the CDR3: TGTGCCAGCAGCGTATTAGCGGAGAGCTCCTACAATGAGCAGTTCTTC. The complete variable domain, with remaining parts taken from reference TRBV9 and TRBJ2-1, reads DSGVTQTPKHLITATGQRVTLRCSPRSGDLSVYWYQQSLDQGLQFLIQYYNGEERAKGNILERFSAQQFPDLHSELNLSSLELGDSALYFCASSVLAESSYNEQFFGPGTRLTVL.